These 20 T cell receptor beta chains share one sample of origin, sequenced in a study of blood T cell repertoires in COVID-19. Assay: immunoSEQ multiplex PCR; the TCRdb copy retains only in-frame clones and omits some. This table holds some 250,000 clones, approximately 86% found once. The sequenced material came from peripheral blood. The receptors derive from a woman aged 25 to 39 who had recovered from COVID-19.

V and J are TRBV5-6 and TRBJ2-7, with TRBD2 as a possible D gene (5 bases). With 3 bases removed from V and 4 bases from J, the gap between germline ends came to 11 bases. CDR1 and CDR2 from the germline V gene are SGHDT and YYEEEE. CDR3 length: 13 residues. The CDR3 nucleotides read TGTGCCAGCAGCTATGACACGGGGTACGAGCAGTACTTC. Translation: CASSYDTGYEQYF.

V is TRBV7-9 and J is TRBJ2-7; TRBD1 is a possible D gene (5 bases). The germline V gene encodes CDR1 SEHNR and CDR2 FQNEAQ (reference sequence). The CDR3 has 13 amino acids. The V and J ends lost 5 bases and 0 bases respectively, with 8 bases between them. This CDR3 reads CASSTDISYEQYF. The DNA for the CDR3 is TGTGCCAGCAGCACGGACATCTCCTACGAGCAGTACTTC.

The chain uses TRBV19 and TRBJ1-1; 9 positions match TRBD1. Germline lookup yields CDR1 LNHDA and CDR2 SQIVND (reference sequence). This CDR3 is 14 amino acids long. V trimming: 5 bases; J trimming: 10 bases; junction bases outside the gene matches: 11. This CDR3 reads CASSLQGAGGGAFF. The CDR3 nucleotides read TGTGCCAGTAGTTTACAGGGGGCTGGCGGGGGAGCTTTCTTT.

V usage is TRBV5-1 and J usage is TRBJ2-2; 13 bases match TRBD2. The germline V gene encodes CDR1 SGHRS and CDR2 YFSETQ. V lost 3 bases to trimming and J lost 0 bases; unmatched junction nucleotides: 8. The CDR3 length is 19 residues. DNA for the CDR3: TGCGCCAGCAGCTCGGGACTAGCGGGGACCACCTCGAACACCGGGGAGCTGTTTTTT. Translation: CASSSGLAGTTSNTGELFF.

The rearrangement joins TRBV24-1 to TRBJ2-5; 9 bases agree with TRBD1. With 2 bases clipped from V and 7 bases from J, the junction kept 7 bases outside the gene matches. Germline V gene data show CDR1 as KGHDR and CDR2 as SFDVKD. The CDR3 consists of 15 residues. This CDR3 is CATSDSGQGTGTQYF. The CDR3 bases are TGTGCCACCAGTGATTCCGGACAGGGGACGGGGACCCAGTACTTC.

The rearrangement joins TRBV6-1 to TRBJ1-5, with D maybe TRBD1 (5 bases). Germline CDR1 is MNHNS and CDR2 is SASEGT. Between the trimmed V and J ends, which lost 3 bases and 5 bases, there was a span of 14 bases. There are 15 residues in the CDR3. DNA of the CDR3: TGTGCCAGCAGTGAGGGGCAGGTTCGACATCAGCCCCAGCATTTT. Amino acid sequence: CASSEGQVRHQPQHF.

The rearrangement joins TRBV28 to TRBJ1-2, with D maybe TRBD1 (5 bases). Germline V gene sequence: CDR1 MDHEN, CDR2 SYDVKM. CDR3 length: 18 amino acids. Trimming cost V 10 bases and J 8 bases, with 35 bases left between them. This CDR3 reads CATADPRPRSPGDQGYTF. The CDR3 region has the DNA TGTGCCACCGCAGACCCTCGCCCCCGGTCCCCGGGGGATCAGGGCTACACCTTC.

V is TRBV11-2 and J is TRBJ1-2; no firm D call. CDR3 length: 15 residues. CDR1 SGHAT and CDR2 FQNNGV come from the germline V gene. V dropped 5 bases and J dropped 2 bases, with 15 bases sitting between them. DNA of the CDR3: TGTGCCAGCAGCCTAGGACTCCCGGGGAACTATGGCTACACCTTC. Translating it yields CASSLGLPGNYGYTF.

The chain is built from TRBV5-4 and TRBJ2-7, with 9 bases that match TRBD2. The junction had 7 bases not matched to a gene; V was cut back by 0 bases and J by 3 bases. In germline, CDR1 is SGHNT, CDR2 YYREEE (reference sequence). The CDR3 loop spans 16 amino acids. CDR3 region: CASSLGSGGGIYEQYF. The CDR3 DNA follows: TGTGCCAGCAGCTTGGGTAGCGGGGGAGGGATCTACGAGCAGTACTTC.

This clone showed up just a few times. The chain recombines TRBV10-2 with TRBJ2-1; 12 bases map to TRBD2. With 8 bases clipped from V and 0 bases from J, the junction kept 8 bases outside the gene matches. This CDR3 comprises 17 residues. CDR1 is WSHSY and CDR2 is SAAADI in the germline V gene. The CDR3 nucleotides are TGCGCCAGCTCGACTAGCGGGGGCCCTCTCTCCTACAATGAGCAGTTCTTC. This codes for CASSTSGGPLSYNEQFF.

The CDR3 bases are TGCAGCGTTGAAGAGCCTTGGACAGCAAGCACAGATACGCAGTATTTT. This codes for CSVEEPWTASTDTQYF. The chain carries TRBV29-1 and TRBJ2-3, with TRBD1 as a possible D gene (6 bases). The germline V gene has CDR1 SQVTM and CDR2 ANQGSEA. Trimming removed 0 bases from V and 0 bases from J, with 13 bases in between. This CDR3 has 16 amino acids.

The genes are TRBV29-1 and TRBJ1-2; a weak D match, TRBD1 (6 bases). The germline V and J ends were trimmed by 6 bases and 1 base, with 15 bases remaining between them. This CDR3 contains 14 residues. CDR1 is SQVTM and CDR2 is ANQGSEA in the germline V gene. The DNA of the CDR3 is TGCAGCGTCGTTAGCCGGGACATTAACTATGGCTACACCTTC. This translates into CSVVSRDINYGYTF. Looking up the rest from reference TRBV29-1 and TRBJ1-2 gives the full variable domain: SAVISQKPSRDICQRGTSLTIQCQVDSQVTMMFWYRQQPGQSLTLIATANQGSEATYESGFVIDKFPISRPNLTFSTLTVSNMSPEDSSIYLCSVVSRDINYGYTFGSGTRLTVV.

The chain uses TRBV7-6 and TRBJ2-2; 9 nucleotides align to TRBD2. Germline CDR1 SGHVS, CDR2 FNYEAQ. The CDR3 sequence is 17 residues long. V shed 2 bases and J 7 bases; nucleotides not matched to a gene: 11. The CDR3 reads CASSLLRGGVHGGELFF. CDR3 in DNA: TGTGCCAGCAGCTTACTCCGCGGGGGGGTCCATGGCGGGGAGCTGTTTTTT.

This clone was found a few times. The chain combines TRBV5-1 with TRBJ1-2; the D is unclear. Trimming took off 1 base at V and 2 bases at J, with 9 bases between the two ends. CDR1 is SGHRS, CDR2 YFSETQ, per germline. The CDR3 runs to 14 residues. CDR3 nucleotide sequence: TGCGCCAGCAGCTTGATGGTGGAGAACTATGGCTACACCTTC. Protein sequence: CASSLMVENYGYTF.

The chain is built from TRBV13 and TRBJ2-5, with a possible D match to TRBD2 (6 bases). The CDR3 sequence is 12 residues long. The V end lost 5 bases, the J end lost 7 bases, and 11 bases lay between the germline ends. CDR1 and CDR2 from the germline V gene are PRHDT and FYEKMQ (reference sequence). The CDR3 region is CASSGGLGTQYF. The CDR3 DNA sequence: TGTGCCAGCAGCGGAGGGCTGGGGACCCAGTACTTC.

The chain is built from TRBV10-1 and TRBJ2-7, with TRBD2 identical over 8 bases. This CDR3 is 16 amino acids long. Germline lookup yields CDR1 WNHNN and CDR2 SYGVQD (reference sequence). The V and J ends lost 0 bases and 5 bases, in that order; junction bases with no gene match: 9. CDR3 coding DNA: TGCGCCAGCAGTGAGTCGGAACGGGGGGGACTCCACGAGCAGTACTTC. This gives the protein CASSESERGGLHEQYF.

This clone was seen once. This sequence joins TRBV7-8 and TRBJ2-2; D gene unclear. Germline lookup yields CDR1 SGHVS and CDR2 FQNEAQ. Deletions cut 3 bases from V and 2 bases from J, with 19 bases between. This CDR3 is built from 18 residues. In DNA, the CDR3 is TGTGCCAGCAGCTTTGTTCGCACAGACACTCTAAACACCGGGGAGCTGTTTTTT. It encodes CASSFVRTDTLNTGELFF.

The V gene is TRBV27, the J gene TRBJ2-3; TRBD2 aligns across 9 bases. This CDR3 has 17 residues. V dropped 2 bases and J dropped 0; count of bases not matched to a gene: 6. In germline, CDR1 is MNHEY, CDR2 SMNVEV (reference sequence). The CDR3 DNA reads as TGTGCCAGCAGTTTAAGCGGGGGGACCACTAGCACAGATACGCAGTATTTT. Protein: CASSLSGGTTSTDTQYF.

The chain links TRBV5-4 to TRBJ1-4, with TRBD1 matching over 7 bases. The CDR3 totals 13 residues. The V segment lost 4 bases and the J segment 6 bases; nucleotides outside the gene matches: 3. CDR1 and CDR2 from the germline V gene are SGHNT and YYREEE (reference sequence). CDR3 amino acids: CASSLGQDEKLFF. DNA of the CDR3: TGTGCCAGCAGCCTTGGACAGGATGAAAAACTGTTTTTT.

The chain couples TRBV6-5 to TRBJ2-7; tentative D call: TRBD1 (6 bases). Looked up from germline, CDR1 is MNHEY and CDR2 is SVGAGI. The CDR3 is 13 amino acids. V lost 7 bases to trimming and J lost 2 bases, with 12 bases between them. CDR3 bases: TGTGCCAGCACCTCGGGACACCCCTACGAGCAGTACTTC. This sequence encodes CASTSGHPYEQYF.